One sample yielded the 15 T cell receptor beta chains listed below, sequenced in a study of T cell responses to AZD1222 COVID-19 vaccine. Libraries were prepared by immunoSEQ multiplex PCR; TCRdb keeps only in-frame clonotypes and omits some of them. The profile shows fewer than 130,000 clones, 85% to 95% of them singletons. Material: peripheral blood, obtained 28 days after the second AZD1222 dose. The receptors come from an adult who received the AZD1222 COVID-19 vaccine.

The chain carries TRBV11-2 and TRBJ2-3; D is uncertain. This CDR3 has 16 amino acids. V was shortened by 0 bases and J by 0 bases, with 10 bases between the two germline ends. CDR1 and CDR2 (germline): SGHAT, FQNNGV. For the CDR3, the DNA is TGTGCCAGCAGCTTAGATGTCCCGACTAGCACAGATACGCAGTATTTT. It yields the protein CASSLDVPTSTDTQYF.

This chain connects TRBV13 to TRBJ2-3; TRBD2 might be the D (6 bases). CDR3 length: 12 residues. V lost 2 bases and J 9 bases, leaving 9 bases between the germline ends. The germline V gene has CDR1 PRHDT and CDR2 FYEKMQ (reference sequence). CDR3 sequence reads: CASSLWGDTQYF. The DNA for the CDR3 is TGTGCCAGCAGCTTATGGGGGGACACGCAGTATTTT.

This chain links TRBV29-1 with TRBJ1-4; D possibly corresponds to TRBD1 (6 bases). In germline, CDR1 is SQVTM, CDR2 ANQGSEA. The CDR3 sequence is 14 residues long. V was shortened by 5 bases and J by 3 bases, with 13 bases between the two germline ends. The CDR3 DNA sequence: TGCAGCGTTCGAGAGGGGGGTTCTAATGAAAAACTGTTTTTT. Translated, it gives CSVREGGSNEKLFF.

Concerning this clone: An end of the junction differs from the germline gene, which may be a read error. The chain has TRBV7-9 and TRBJ2-1, with D possibly being TRBD1 or TRBD2 (5 bases each). The CDR3 has 13 residues. Germline V gene lookup returns CDR1 SEHNR and CDR2 FQNEAQ (reference sequence). This CDR3 is CASSLAGPPPMVF. The CDR3 DNA reads TGTGCCAGCAGCTTAGCGGGACCGCCGCCTATGGTCTTC.

The genes are TRBV3-1 (or the pseudogene TRBV3-2) and TRBJ2-1, with TRBD2 matching 10 bases. This CDR3 is built from 15 residues. CDR1 LGHDT and CDR2 YNNKEL come from the germline V gene (reference sequence). V was clipped by 3 bases and J by 5 bases; unmatched bases: 4. CDR3 protein: CASSQGLAKNNEQFF. The CDR3 DNA follows: TGTGCCAGCAGCCAGGGACTAGCGAAGAACAATGAGCAGTTCTTC.

The V gene is TRBV28, the J gene TRBJ1-4, with 10 positions matching TRBD1. Germline V CDR1 and CDR2: MDHEN, SYDVKM. Losses at the gene ends were 6 bases for V and 8 bases for J; bases not matched to a gene: 6. This CDR3 contains 14 residues. The CDR3 DNA reads as TGTGCCAGCAGACGGACAGGGGGATCCGAAAAACTGTTTTTT. Its protein product is CASRRTGGSEKLFF.

The chain couples TRBV27 to TRBJ1-2; D is perhaps TRBD1 (5 bases). The germline gives CDR1 MNHEY, CDR2 SMNVEV (reference sequence). V was shortened by 4 bases and J by 8 bases, with 14 bases between the two germline ends. The CDR3 runs to 13 residues. The CDR3 loop reads CASSSGGLRGYTF. The DNA for the CDR3 is TGTGCCAGCAGTTCGGGGGGGTTGCGCGGCTACACCTTC.

The rearrangement links TRBV5-4 to TRBJ1-1; possible D gene TRBD1, 5 bases. V shed 0 bases and J shed 1 base, with 7 bases lying between them. In germline, CDR1 is SGHNT, CDR2 YYREEE (reference sequence). This CDR3 has 14 residues. CDR3 region: CASSLEGANTEAFF. The CDR3 region has the DNA TGTGCCAGCAGCTTGGAAGGGGCGAACACTGAAGCTTTCTTT.

This chain joins TRBV28 and TRBJ2-1, with 7 positions matching TRBD2. V lost 7 bases to trimming and J lost 8 bases; unmatched junction nucleotides: 11. The CDR3 runs to 14 residues. Germline-derived CDR1 and CDR2 are MDHEN and SYDVKM. The CDR3 sequence: CASTPGGGVDEQFF. As DNA, the CDR3 is TGTGCCAGCACTCCTGGGGGAGGGGTGGATGAGCAGTTCTTC.

The chain is built from TRBV5-1 and TRBJ1-2; D is unresolved. This CDR3 is 14 amino acids long. CDR1 is SGHRS, CDR2 YFSETQ, per germline. V lost 4 bases and J lost 6, with 16 bases in between. CDR3 amino acids: CASSRWRDGNGYTF. In DNA, the CDR3 is TGCGCCAGCAGCCGATGGAGGGATGGGAATGGCTACACCTTC.

CDR3 in DNA: TGCAGCGTTGAACCCCCCCAGGGGGCATTGTCGGGCTACACCTTC. Its protein product is CSVEPPQGALSGYTF. The rearrangement joins TRBV29-1 to TRBJ1-2, with 8 bases aligning to TRBD1. After removal of 2 bases from V and 8 bases from J, the junction contained 13 bases not matched to a gene. The CDR3 length is 15 residues. Germline values: CDR1 SQVTM, CDR2 ANQGSEA. Based on the CDR3 plus reference TRBV29-1 and TRBJ1-2, the full variable domain is SAVISQKPSRDICQRGTSLTIQCQVDSQVTMMFWYRQQPGQSLTLIATANQGSEATYESGFVIDKFPISRPNLTFSTLTVSNMSPEDSSIYLCSVEPPQGALSGYTFGSGTRLTVV.

The V gene is TRBV7-9, the J gene TRBJ1-2; TRBD1 matches at 7 bases. CDR1 and CDR2 from the germline V gene are SEHNR and FQNEAQ (reference sequence). V shed 5 bases and J 5 bases; nucleotides not matched to a gene: 11. The CDR3 consists of 15 residues. CDR3 loop: CASSLGDREYYGYTF. The CDR3 bases are TGTGCCAGCAGCCTCGGAGACAGGGAATATTATGGCTACACCTTC.

The rearrangement uses TRBV4-1 and TRBJ1-1, with 7 bases lining up with TRBD1. This CDR3 region has 17 residues. V shed 0 bases, J shed 3 bases, and the junction held 10 bases outside the gene matches. Germline V gives CDR1 MGHRA, CDR2 YSYEKL. CDR3 residues: CASSQDQRGLRDTEAFF. As DNA, the CDR3 is TGCGCCAGCAGCCAAGATCAAAGGGGGCTCAGGGACACTGAAGCTTTCTTT.

This chain uses TRBV27 with TRBJ2-7, with a tentative D call TRBD2 (5 bases). There are 9 residues in the CDR3. The V and J ends lost 8 bases and 6 bases respectively, with 5 bases between them. Germline lookup yields CDR1 MNHEY and CDR2 SMNVEV (reference sequence). This CDR3 reads CASGSEQYF. The CDR3 DNA is TGTGCCAGCGGGAGCGAGCAGTACTTC.

This chain links TRBV9 with TRBJ2-1; 8 bases match TRBD1. The V gene's germline CDR1 is SGDLS and CDR2 YYNGEE. The CDR3 covers 15 residues. The junction had 4 bases not matched to a gene; V was cut back by 0 bases and J by 5 bases. The CDR3 loop reads CASSVARDRNNEQFF. In nucleotides, the CDR3 is TGTGCCAGCAGCGTAGCGCGGGACAGGAACAATGAGCAGTTCTTC.